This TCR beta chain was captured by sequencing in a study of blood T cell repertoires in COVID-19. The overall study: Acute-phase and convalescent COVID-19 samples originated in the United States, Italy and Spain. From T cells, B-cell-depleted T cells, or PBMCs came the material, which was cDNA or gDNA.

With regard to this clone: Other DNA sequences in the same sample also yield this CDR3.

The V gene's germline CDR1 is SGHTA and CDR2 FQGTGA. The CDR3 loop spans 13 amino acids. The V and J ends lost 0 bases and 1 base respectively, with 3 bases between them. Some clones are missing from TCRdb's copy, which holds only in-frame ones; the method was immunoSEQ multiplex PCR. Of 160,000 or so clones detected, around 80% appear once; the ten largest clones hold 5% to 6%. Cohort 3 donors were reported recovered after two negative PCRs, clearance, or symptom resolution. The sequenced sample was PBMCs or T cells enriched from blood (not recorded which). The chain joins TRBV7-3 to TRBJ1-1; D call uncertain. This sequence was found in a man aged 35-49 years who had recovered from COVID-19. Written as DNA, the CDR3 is TGTGCCAGCAGCTTAACAGCGAACACTGAAGCTTTCTTT. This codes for CASSLTANTEAFF.